The next 10 T cell receptor beta chains were all read from a single sample in a study of blood T cell repertoires in COVID-19. TCRdb keeps only in-frame clones here, not all; method: immunoSEQ multiplex PCR. The profile shows roughly 25,000 clones, roughly four fifths of them singletons. Input material: peripheral blood. All receptors come from a woman aged 70 to 79 with COVID-19, enrolled during active disease.

The rearrangement links TRBV3-1 (or the pseudogene TRBV3-2) to TRBJ2-1; TRBD2 matches at 12 bases. In germline, CDR1 is LGHDT, CDR2 YNNKEL (reference sequence). CDR3 size: 16 residues. The ends lost 1 base at V and 6 bases at J; junction bases unmatched: 4. This CDR3 reads CASSQGLAGGGNEQFF. Written as DNA, the CDR3 is TGTGCCAGCAGCCAAGGGCTAGCGGGAGGGGGCAATGAGCAGTTCTTC.

V is TRBV6-2 or TRBV6-3 and J is TRBJ1-5; TRBD1 matches at 7 bases. The CDR3 runs 15 residues. The V segment lost 2 bases and the J segment 6 bases; nucleotides outside the gene matches: 7. Germline values: CDR1 MNHEY, CDR2 SVGEGT. DNA of the CDR3: TGTGCCAGCAGTTACCCGGTACAGGGGAGTCAGCCCCAGCATTTT. Translation: CASSYPVQGSQPQHF.

This chain uses TRBV7-2 with TRBJ2-1; 11 positions agree with TRBD1. Germline assignment: CDR1 SGHTA and CDR2 FQGNSA. V lost 2 bases, J lost 7 bases, and 10 bases stayed unmatched. CDR3 length: 17 amino acids. Here the CDR3 DNA reads TGTGCCAGCAGCTTAATTCCCGGACAGGGGGCCCCAAATGAGCAGTTCTTC. Translated: CASSLIPGQGAPNEQFF.

The gene calls are TRBV9 and TRBJ2-5, with a tentative D call TRBD2 (7 bases). Germline loops: CDR1 SGDLS, CDR2 YYNGEE. The CDR3 is made up of 13 amino acids. With 4 bases removed from V and 3 bases from J, the gap between germline ends came to 10 bases. CDR3 in amino acids: CASSRGAEETQYF. Here the CDR3 DNA reads TGTGCCAGCAGCCGGGGGGCGGAAGAGACCCAGTACTTC.

The genes are TRBV18 and TRBJ1-2; D gene uncertain. This CDR3 has 12 residues. With 2 bases removed from V and 6 bases from J, the gap between germline ends came to 7 bases. From germline, CDR1 is KGHSH and CDR2 LQKENI. This CDR3 reads CASSPVRDGYTF. The DNA of the CDR3 is TGTGCCAGCTCACCAGTGAGGGATGGCTACACCTTC.

The chain links TRBV25-1 to TRBJ2-1, with D unresolved. Germline V CDR1 and CDR2: MGHDK, SYGVNS. CDR3 length equals 13 residues. Trimming removed 7 bases from V and 8 bases from J, with 15 bases in between. The CDR3 is CASTPVDADEQFF. CDR3 DNA sequence: TGTGCCAGCACCCCGGTTGACGCGGATGAGCAGTTCTTC. Complete variable domain (other parts from reference TRBV25-1 and TRBJ2-1): EADIYQTPRYLVIGTGKKITLECSQTMGHDKMYWYQQDPGMELHLIHYSYGVNSTEKGDLSSESTVSRIRTEHFPLTLESARPSHTSQYLCASTPVDADEQFFGPGTRLTVL.

The rearrangement joins TRBV5-1 to TRBJ1-6, with D unclear. CDR1 and CDR2 (germline): SGHRS, YFSETQ. The CDR3 contains 13 residues. Trimming removed 0 bases at V and 10 bases at J, with 8 bases between. The CDR3 sequence: CASSLASRSPLHF. DNA for the CDR3: TGCGCCAGCAGCTTGGCCTCTCGGTCACCCCTCCACTTT. Looking up the rest from reference TRBV5-1 and TRBJ1-6 gives the full variable domain: KAGVTQTPRYLIKTRGQQVTLSCSPISGHRSVSWYQQTPGQGLQFLFEYFSETQRNKGNFPGRFSGRQFSNSRSEMNVSTLELGDSALYLCASSLASRSPLHFGNGTRLTVT.

V is TRBV3-1 (or the pseudogene TRBV3-2) and J is TRBJ2-7; 11 nucleotides match TRBD1. V was pared by 4 bases and J by 4 bases, with 9 bases of the junction left unmatched. The CDR3 contains 16 residues. Germline CDR1 reads LGHDT; CDR2 reads YNNKEL (reference sequence). The CDR3 nucleotides are TGTGCCAGCAGCCCGGACAGGGGGCTTCTGGGGTACGAGCAGTACTTC. Translation gives CASSPDRGLLGYEQYF.

The CDR3, as DNA: TGTGCCAGCAGCATCGATGTAGGACTAGCGGGAGTTGGTTGGGAGCAGTTCTTC. Translated, it gives CASSIDVGLAGVGWEQFF. The chain joins TRBV9 to TRBJ2-1; TRBD2 matches at 13 bases. The CDR3 consists of 18 residues. Germline assignment: CDR1 SGDLS and CDR2 YYNGEE. V shed 4 bases, J shed 10 bases, and the junction held 17 bases outside the gene matches.

V is TRBV28 and J is TRBJ1-2; 10 bases are a match to TRBD1. V shed 3 bases and J 8 bases; nucleotides not matched to a gene: 6. In germline, CDR1 is MDHEN, CDR2 SYDVKM. The CDR3 loop spans 14 amino acids. The CDR3 DNA is TGTGCCAGCAGTTTGAGACAGGGGGCGGACGGCTACACCTTC. It yields the protein CASSLRQGADGYTF.